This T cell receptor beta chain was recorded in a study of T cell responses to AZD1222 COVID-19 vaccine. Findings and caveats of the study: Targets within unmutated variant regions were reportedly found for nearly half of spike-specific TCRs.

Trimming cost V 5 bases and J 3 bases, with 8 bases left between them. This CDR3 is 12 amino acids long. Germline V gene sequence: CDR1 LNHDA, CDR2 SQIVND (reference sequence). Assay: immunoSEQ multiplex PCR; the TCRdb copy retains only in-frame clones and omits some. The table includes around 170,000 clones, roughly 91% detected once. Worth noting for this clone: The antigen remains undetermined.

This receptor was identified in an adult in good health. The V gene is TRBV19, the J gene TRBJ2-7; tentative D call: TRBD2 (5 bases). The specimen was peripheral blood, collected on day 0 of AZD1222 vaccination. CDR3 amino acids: CASSAGIYEQYF. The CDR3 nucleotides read TGTGCCAGTAGTGCCGGGATCTACGAGCAGTACTTC.